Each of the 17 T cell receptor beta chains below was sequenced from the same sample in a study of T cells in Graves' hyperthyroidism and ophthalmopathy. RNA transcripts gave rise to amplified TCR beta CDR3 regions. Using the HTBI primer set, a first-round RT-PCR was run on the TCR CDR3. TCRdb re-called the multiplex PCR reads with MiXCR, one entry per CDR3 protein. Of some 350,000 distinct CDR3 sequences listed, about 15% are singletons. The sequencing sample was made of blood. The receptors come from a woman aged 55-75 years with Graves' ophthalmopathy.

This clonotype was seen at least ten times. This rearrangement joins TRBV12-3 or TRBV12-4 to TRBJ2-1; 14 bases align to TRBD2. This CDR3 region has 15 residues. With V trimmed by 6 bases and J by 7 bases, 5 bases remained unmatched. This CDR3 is CASSGWTSGRNEQFF. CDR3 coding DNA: TGTGCCAGCAGCGGGTGGACTAGCGGGAGGAATGAGCAGTTCTTC.

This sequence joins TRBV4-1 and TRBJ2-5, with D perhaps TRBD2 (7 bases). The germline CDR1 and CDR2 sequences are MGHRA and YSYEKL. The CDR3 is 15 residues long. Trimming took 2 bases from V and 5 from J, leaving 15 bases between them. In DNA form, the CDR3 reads TGCGCCAGCAGCCAAACAAGGACAGCGGGGGAGACCCAGTACTTC. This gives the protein CASSQTRTAGETQYF.

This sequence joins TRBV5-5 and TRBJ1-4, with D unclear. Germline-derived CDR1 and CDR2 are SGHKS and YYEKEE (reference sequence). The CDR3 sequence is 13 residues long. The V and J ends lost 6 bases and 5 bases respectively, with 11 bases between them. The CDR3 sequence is CASTREVNEKLFF. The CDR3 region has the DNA TGTGCCAGCACTAGGGAGGTGAATGAAAAACTGTTTTTT.

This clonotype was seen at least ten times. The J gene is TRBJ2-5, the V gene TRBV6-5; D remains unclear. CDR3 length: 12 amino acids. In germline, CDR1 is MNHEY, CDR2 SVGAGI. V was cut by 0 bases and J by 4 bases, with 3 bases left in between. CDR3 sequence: CASSYSRETQYF. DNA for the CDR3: TGTGCCAGCAGTTACTCGAGAGAGACCCAGTACTTC.

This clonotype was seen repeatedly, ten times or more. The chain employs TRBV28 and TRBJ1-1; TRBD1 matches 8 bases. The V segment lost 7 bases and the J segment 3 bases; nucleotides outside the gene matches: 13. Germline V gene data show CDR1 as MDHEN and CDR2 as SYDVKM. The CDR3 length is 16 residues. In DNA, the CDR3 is TGTGCCAGCATCCGCTCGGTCGACAGGGGAGACACTGAAGCTTTCTTT. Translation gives CASIRSVDRGDTEAFF.

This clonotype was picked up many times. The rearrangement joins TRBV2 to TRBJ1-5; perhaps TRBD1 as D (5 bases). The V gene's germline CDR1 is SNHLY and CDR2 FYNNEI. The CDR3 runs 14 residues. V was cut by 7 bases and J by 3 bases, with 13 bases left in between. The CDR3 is CASKQGPVNQPQHF. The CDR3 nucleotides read TGTGCCAGCAAGCAGGGTCCCGTCAATCAGCCCCAGCATTTT.

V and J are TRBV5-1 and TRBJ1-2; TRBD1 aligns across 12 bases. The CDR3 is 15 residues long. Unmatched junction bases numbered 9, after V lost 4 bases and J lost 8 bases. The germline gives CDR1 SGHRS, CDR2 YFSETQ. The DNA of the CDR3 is TGCGCCAGCAGCCCGGGACAGGGGGCCCCCCCGGGCTACACCTTC. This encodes CASSPGQGAPPGYTF.

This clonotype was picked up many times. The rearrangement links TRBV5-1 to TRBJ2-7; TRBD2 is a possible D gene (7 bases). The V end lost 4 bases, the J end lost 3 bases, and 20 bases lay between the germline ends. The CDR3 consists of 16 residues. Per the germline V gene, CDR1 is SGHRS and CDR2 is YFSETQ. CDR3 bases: TGCGCCAGCAGCCTGGCGGGGGCTAGCGCATTCTACGAGCAGTACTTC. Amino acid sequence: CASSLAGASAFYEQYF.

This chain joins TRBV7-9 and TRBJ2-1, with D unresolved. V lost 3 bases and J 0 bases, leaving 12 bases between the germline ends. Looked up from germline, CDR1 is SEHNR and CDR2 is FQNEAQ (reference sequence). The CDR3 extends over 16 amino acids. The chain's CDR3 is CASSFMGSSSYNEQFF. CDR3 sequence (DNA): TGTGCCAGCAGCTTCATGGGTTCAAGCTCCTACAATGAGCAGTTCTTC.

In nucleotides, the CDR3 is TGCAGCGTTGGATCAAATAGCCAGCCCCAGCATTTT. It encodes CSVGSNSQPQHF. The chain joins TRBV29-1 to TRBJ1-5; no reliable D call. Germline V lookup: CDR1 SQVTM, CDR2 ANQGSEA. CDR3 length: 12 amino acids. V was clipped by 4 bases and J by 7 bases, with 11 bases between them.

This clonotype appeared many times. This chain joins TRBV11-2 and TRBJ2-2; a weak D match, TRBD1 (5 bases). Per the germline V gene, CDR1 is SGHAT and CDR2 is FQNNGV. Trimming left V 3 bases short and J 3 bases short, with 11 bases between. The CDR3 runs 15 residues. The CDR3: CASSFRRVHTGELFF. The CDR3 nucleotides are TGTGCCAGCAGCTTCCGCAGGGTGCACACCGGGGAGCTGTTTTTT.

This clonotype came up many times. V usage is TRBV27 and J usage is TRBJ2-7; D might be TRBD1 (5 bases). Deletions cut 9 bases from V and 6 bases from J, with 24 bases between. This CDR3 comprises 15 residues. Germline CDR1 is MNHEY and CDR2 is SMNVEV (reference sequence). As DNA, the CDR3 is TGTGCCAGTTCCTTCGTCCAAGGGGCCGTCGGCGAGCAGTACTTC. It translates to CASSFVQGAVGEQYF.

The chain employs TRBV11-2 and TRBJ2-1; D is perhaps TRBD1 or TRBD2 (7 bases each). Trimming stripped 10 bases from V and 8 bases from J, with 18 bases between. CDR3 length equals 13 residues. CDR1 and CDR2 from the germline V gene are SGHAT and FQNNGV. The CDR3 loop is CATGGGLMYEQFF. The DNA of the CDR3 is TGTGCCACAGGGGGGGGGCTGATGTATGAGCAGTTCTTC.

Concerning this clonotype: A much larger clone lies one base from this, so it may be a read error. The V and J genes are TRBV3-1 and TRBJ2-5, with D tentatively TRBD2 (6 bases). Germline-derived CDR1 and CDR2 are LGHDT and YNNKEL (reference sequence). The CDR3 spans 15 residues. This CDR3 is CASSQVGGGRETQCF. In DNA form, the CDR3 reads TGTGCCAGCAGCCAAGTGGGAGGAGGGCGAGAGACCCAGTGCTTC.

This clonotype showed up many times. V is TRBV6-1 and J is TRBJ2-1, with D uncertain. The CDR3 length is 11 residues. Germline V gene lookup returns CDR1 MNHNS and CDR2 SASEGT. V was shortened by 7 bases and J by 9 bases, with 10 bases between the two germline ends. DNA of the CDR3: TGTGCCAGCACCTTGGGTGGTGAGCAGTTCTTC. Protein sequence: CASTLGGEQFF.

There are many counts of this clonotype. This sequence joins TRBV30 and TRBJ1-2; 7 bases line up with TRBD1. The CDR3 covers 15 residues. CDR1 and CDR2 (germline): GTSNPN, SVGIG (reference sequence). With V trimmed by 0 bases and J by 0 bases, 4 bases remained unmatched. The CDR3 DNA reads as TGTGCCTGGAGTGTAAGAGGGGGCCCTAACTATGGCTACACCTTC. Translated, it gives CAWSVRGGPNYGYTF.

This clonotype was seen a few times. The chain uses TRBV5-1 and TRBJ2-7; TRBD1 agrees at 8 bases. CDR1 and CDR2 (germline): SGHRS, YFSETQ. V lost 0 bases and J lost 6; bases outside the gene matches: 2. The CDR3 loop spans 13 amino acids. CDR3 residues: CASSLGDRGEQYF. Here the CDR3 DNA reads TGCGCCAGCAGCTTGGGCGACAGGGGCGAGCAGTACTTC. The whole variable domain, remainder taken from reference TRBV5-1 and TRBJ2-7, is KAGVTQTPRYLIKTRGQQVTLSCSPISGHRSVSWYQQTPGQGLQFLFEYFSETQRNKGNFPGRFSGRQFSNSRSEMNVSTLELGDSALYLCASSLGDRGEQYFGPGTRLTVT.